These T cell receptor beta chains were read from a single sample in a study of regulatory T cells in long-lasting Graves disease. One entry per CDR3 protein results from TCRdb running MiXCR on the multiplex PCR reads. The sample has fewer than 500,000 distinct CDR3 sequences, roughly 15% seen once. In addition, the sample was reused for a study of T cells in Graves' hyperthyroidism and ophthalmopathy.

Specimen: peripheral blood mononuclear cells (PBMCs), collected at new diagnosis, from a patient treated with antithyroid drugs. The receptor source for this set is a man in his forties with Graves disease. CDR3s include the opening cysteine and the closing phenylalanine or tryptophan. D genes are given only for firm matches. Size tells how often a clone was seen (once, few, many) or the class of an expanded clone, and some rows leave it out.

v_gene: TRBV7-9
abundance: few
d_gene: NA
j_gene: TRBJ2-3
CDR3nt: TGTGCCAGCAGCTTACTGGTGGCCCCAGGGAGGCGGACAGATACGCAGTATTTT
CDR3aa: CASSLLVAPGRRTDTQYF

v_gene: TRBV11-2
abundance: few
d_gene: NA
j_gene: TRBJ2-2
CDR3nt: TGTGCCAGCAGCTTAAAGTCCCAGCACACCGGGGAGCTGTTTTTT
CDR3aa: CASSLKSQHTGELFF

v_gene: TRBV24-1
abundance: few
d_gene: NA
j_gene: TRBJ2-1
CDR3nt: TGTGCCGCCAAAGGGTCGGGATCAAATGAGCAGTTCTTC
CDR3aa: CAAKGSGSNEQFF

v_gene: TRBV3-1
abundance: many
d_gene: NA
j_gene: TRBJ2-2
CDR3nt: TGTGCCAGCAGCCCCCCCGGGCTTCTCACCGGGGAGCTGTTTTTT
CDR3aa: CASSPPGLLTGELFF

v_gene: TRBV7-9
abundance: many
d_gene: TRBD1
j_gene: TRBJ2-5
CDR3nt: TGTGCCAGCAGCCCAGCCGGGACAGGGAAGGTGGAGACCCAGTACTTC
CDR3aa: CASSPAGTGKVETQYF

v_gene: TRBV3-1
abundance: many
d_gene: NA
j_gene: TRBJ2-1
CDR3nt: TGTGCCAGCAGCCAAGCGGGAGACGGGGAGCAGTTCTTC
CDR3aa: CASSQAGDGEQFF

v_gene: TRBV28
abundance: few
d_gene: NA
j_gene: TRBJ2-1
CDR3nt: TGTGCCAGCAGTACCACCTACAATGAGCAGTTCTTC
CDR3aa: CASSTTYNEQFF

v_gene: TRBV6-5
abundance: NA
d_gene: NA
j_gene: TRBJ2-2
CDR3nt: TGTGCCAGCAGTTACTCGAAATTTTCCCACAACAAGGGCACCGGGGAGCTGTTTTTT
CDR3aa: CASSYSKFSHNKGTGELFF

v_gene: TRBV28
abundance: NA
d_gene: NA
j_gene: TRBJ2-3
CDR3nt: TGTGCCAGCAGTTTGCAGCGGAGCGGGCCGAGCACAGATACGCAGTATTTT
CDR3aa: CASSLQRSGPSTDTQYF

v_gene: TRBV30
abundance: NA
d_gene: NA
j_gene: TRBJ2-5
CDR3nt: TGCGCCTGGAGGATCCCCGAAGGGACCCAGTACTTC
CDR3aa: CAWRIPEGTQYF

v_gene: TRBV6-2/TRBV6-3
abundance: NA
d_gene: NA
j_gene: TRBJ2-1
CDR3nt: TGTGCCAGCAGGCGAGCGGTCTCCTACAATGAGCAGTTCTTC
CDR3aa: CASRRAVSYNEQFF